Given below is one T cell receptor beta chain in context. The sample comes from a study of T cell changes during pregnancy in multiple sclerosis. Germline V lookup: CDR1 SQVTM, CDR2 ANQGSEA. CDR3 length: 14 amino acids. V was cut by 8 bases and J by 0 bases, with 14 bases left in between. TCRdb's copy holds only in-frame clones and misses some; the assay was immunoSEQ multiplex PCR. The table records 90,000 to 95,000 clones, 85% to 95% of them present only once. The source is a female donor with multiple sclerosis, enrolled in a pregnancy study. Sample: peripheral blood, taken before pregnancy. The chain uses TRBV29-1 and TRBJ1-3, with no clear D. In nucleotides, the CDR3 is TGCAGCTTCGCCGGGGTCAGCTCTGGAAACACCATATATTTT. Amino acid sequence: CSFAGVSSGNTIYF. The full variable domain, rest sourced from reference TRBV29-1 and TRBJ1-3, is SAVISQKPSRDICQRGTSLTIQCQVDSQVTMMFWYRQQPGQSLTLIATANQGSEATYESGFVIDKFPISRPNLTFSTLTVSNMSPEDSSIYLCSFAGVSSGNTIYFGEGSWLTVV.